This T cell receptor beta chain was observed in a study of cytomegalovirus exposure and HLA in healthy donors. Study-wide results and caveats: Later on, analysis showed that most CMV-associated TCR beta chains appeared to be HLA-restricted. CMV serostatus was the only immune exposure information that was available. Compared with the roughly 700-donor mean, an Asian-associated ancestry cluster reportedly had fewer N-insertions, according to a later analysis.

The CDR3 extends over 13 amino acids. Germline lookup yields CDR1 SGDLS and CDR2 YYNGEE. The ends lost 0 bases at V and 6 bases at J; junction bases unmatched: 2. Comment on this clone: The antigen is undetermined.

It was with 60 Vbeta and 13 Jbeta primers that the PCR ran. The data were produced by immunoSEQ multiplex PCR, yet TCRdb's version contains in-frame clones alone and is incomplete. The table shows around 150,000 clones, with roughly 70% occurring only once. The source is a middle-aged man in good health and CMV-seronegative. The V gene is TRBV9, the J gene TRBJ1-2; 7 bases fit TRBD1. Sequenced material: PBMCs. DNA for the CDR3: TGTGCCAGCAGCGTAGGACAGGGAGATGGCTACACCTTC. Its protein product is CASSVGQGDGYTF.